This T cell receptor beta chain came from a study of OX40 agonist ivuxolimab in advanced cancers. At the level of the study: Aged 23 to 79 with a mean of around 60 years, they were roughly 83% male.

Points on this clone: Its antigen is not identified.

Assay used: immunoSEQ multiplex PCR; TCRdb lists only in-frame clones, some missing. The data hold 90,000 or so clones, with about 90% observed a single time. Study-wide findings and caveats: Some nonresponders also had low normalized T-cell clonal expansion.

Trimming pared 4 bases from V and 3 bases from J, leaving 8 bases between. This CDR3 spans 12 amino acids. CDR1 is SGHNT and CDR2 is YYREEE in the germline V gene (reference sequence). This receptor was identified in an adult with an advanced solid tumor such as melanoma, head and neck, liver or kidney cancer. The chain links TRBV5-4 to TRBJ2-7, with D possibly TRBD2 on 5 matching bases. This sample comprised CD4+ or CD8+ T cells sorted from blood, obtained in a trial of the OX40 agonist ivuxolimab. CDR3 amino acids: CASSLLDYEQYF. The DNA for the CDR3 is TGTGCCAGCAGCCTACTAGACTACGAGCAGTACTTC.